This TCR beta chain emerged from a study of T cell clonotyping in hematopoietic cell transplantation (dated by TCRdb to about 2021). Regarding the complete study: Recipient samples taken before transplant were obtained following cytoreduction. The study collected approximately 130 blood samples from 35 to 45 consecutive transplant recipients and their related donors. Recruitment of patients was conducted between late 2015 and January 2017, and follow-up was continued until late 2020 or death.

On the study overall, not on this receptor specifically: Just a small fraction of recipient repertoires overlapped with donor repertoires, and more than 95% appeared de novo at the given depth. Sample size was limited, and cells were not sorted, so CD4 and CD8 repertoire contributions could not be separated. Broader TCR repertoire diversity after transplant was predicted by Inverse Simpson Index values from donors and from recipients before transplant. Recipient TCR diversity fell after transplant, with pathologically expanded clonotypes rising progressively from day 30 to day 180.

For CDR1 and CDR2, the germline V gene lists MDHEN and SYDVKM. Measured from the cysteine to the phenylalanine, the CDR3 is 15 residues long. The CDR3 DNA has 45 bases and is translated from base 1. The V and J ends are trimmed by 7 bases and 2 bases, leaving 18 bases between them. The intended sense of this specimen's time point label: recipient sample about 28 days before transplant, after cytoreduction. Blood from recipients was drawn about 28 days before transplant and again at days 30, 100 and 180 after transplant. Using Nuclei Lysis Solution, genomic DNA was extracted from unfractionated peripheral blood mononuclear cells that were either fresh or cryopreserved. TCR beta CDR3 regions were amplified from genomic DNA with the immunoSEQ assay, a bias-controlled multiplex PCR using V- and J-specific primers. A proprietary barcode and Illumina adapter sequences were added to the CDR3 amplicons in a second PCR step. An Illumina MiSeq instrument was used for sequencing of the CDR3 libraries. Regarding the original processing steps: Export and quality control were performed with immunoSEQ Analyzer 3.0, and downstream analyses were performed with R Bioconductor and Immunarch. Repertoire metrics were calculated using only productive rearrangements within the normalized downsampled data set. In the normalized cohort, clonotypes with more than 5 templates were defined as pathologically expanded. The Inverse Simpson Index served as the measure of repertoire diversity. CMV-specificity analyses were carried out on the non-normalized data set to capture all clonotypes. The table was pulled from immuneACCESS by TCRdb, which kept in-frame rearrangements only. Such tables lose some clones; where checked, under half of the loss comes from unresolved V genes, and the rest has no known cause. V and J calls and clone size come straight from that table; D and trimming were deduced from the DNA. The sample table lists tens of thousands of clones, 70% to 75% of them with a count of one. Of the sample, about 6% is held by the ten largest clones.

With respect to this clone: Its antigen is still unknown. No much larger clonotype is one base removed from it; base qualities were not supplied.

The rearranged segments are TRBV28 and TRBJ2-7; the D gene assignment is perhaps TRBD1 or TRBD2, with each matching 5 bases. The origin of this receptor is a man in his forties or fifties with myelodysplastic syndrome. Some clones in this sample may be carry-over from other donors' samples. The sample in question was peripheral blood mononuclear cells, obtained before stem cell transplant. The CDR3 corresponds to CASINTRDPTYEQYF. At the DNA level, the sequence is TGTGCCAGCATCAATACCAGGGACCCTACCTACGAGCAGTACTTC.